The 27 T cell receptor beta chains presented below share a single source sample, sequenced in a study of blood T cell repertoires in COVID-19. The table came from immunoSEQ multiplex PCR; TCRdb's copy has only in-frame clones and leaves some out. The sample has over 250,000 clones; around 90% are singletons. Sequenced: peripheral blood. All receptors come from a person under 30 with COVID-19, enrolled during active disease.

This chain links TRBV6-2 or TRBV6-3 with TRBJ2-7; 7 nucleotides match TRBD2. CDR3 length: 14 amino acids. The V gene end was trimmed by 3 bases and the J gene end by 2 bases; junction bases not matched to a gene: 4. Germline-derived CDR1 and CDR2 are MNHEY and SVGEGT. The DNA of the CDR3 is TGTGCCAGCAGTTATCAAGCGGGGCCCTACGAGCAGTACTTC. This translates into CASSYQAGPYEQYF.

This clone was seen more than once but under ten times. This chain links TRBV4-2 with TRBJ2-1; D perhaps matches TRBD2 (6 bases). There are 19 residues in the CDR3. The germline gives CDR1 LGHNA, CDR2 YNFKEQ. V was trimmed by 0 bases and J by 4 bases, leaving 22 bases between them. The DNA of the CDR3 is TGTGCCAGCAGCCAAGATTGGGGAGCGGGCTTAAGATCTTACAATGAGCAGTTCTTC. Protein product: CASSQDWGAGLRSYNEQFF.

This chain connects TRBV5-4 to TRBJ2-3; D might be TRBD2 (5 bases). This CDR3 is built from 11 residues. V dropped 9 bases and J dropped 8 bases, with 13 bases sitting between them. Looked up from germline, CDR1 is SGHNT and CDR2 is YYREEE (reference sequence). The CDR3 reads CATLFRGTQYF. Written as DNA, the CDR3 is TGTGCCACACTATTCCGGGGTACGCAGTATTTT.

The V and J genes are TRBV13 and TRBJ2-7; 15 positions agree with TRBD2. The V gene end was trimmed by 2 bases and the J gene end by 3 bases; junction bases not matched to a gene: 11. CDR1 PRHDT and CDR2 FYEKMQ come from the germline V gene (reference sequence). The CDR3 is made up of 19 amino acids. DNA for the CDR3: TGTGCCAGCAGCTTATCGACGGGACTAGCGGGAGGTCCCCACTACGAGCAGTACTTC. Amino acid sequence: CASSLSTGLAGGPHYEQYF.

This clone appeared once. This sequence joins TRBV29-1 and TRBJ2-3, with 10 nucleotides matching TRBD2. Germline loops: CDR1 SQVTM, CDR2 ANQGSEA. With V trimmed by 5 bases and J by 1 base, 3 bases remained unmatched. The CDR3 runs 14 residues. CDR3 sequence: CSVSGTSGTDTQYF. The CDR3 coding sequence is TGCAGCGTTTCCGGGACTAGCGGCACAGATACGCAGTATTTT.

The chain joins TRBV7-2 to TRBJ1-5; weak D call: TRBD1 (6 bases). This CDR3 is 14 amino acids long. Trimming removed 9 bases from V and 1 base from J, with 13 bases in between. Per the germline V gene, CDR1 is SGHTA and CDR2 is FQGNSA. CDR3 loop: CARRGGGSNQPQHF. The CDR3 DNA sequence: TGTGCCAGACGGGGGGGCGGGAGCAATCAGCCCCAGCATTTT.

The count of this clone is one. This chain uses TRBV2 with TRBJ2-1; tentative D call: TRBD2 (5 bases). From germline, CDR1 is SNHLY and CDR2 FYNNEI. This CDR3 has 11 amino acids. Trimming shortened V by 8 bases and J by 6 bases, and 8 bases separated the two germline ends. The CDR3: CASLAINEQFF. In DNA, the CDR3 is TGTGCCAGCTTAGCGATCAATGAGCAGTTCTTC.

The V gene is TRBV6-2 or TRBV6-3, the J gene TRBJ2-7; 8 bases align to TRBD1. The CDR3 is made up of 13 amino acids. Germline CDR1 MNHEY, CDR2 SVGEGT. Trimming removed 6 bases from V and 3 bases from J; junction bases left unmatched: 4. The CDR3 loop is CASSDRGGYEQYF. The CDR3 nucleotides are TGTGCCAGCAGCGACAGGGGAGGCTACGAGCAGTACTTC.

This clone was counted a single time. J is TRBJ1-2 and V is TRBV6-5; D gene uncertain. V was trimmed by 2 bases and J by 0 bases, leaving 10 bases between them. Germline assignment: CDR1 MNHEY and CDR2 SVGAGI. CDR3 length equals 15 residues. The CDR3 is CASSYTLGANYGYTF. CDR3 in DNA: TGTGCCAGCAGTTACACACTCGGGGCTAACTATGGCTACACCTTC.

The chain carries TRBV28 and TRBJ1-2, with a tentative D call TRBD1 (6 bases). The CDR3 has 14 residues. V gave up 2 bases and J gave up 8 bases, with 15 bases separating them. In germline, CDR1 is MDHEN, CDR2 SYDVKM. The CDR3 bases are TGTGCCAGCAGTTTAAACAGGGTTTTATTAGGCTACACCTTC. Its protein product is CASSLNRVLLGYTF.

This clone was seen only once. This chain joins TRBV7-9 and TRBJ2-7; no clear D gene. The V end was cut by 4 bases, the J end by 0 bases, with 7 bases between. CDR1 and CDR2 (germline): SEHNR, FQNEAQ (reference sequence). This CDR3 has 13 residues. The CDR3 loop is CASSSFYSYEQYF. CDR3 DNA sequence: TGTGCCAGCAGCTCCTTTTACTCCTACGAGCAGTACTTC.

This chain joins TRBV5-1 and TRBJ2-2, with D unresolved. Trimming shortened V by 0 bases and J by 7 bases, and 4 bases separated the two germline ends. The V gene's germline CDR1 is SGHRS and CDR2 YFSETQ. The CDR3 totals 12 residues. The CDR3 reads CASSLVGGELFF. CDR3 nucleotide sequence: TGCGCCAGCAGCTTGGTCGGCGGGGAGCTGTTTTTT.

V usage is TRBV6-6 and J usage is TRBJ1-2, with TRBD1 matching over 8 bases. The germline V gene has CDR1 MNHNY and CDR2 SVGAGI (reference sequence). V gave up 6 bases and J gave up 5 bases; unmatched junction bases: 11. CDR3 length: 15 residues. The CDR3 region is CASSHGQGDGYGYTF. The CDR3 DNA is TGTGCCAGCAGCCACGGACAGGGCGACGGGTATGGCTACACCTTC.

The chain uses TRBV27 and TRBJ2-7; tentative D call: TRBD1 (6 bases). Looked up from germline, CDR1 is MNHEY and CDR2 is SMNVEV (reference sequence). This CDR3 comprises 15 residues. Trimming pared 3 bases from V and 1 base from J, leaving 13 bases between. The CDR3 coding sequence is TGTGCCAGCAGTTTCGGGCAGGGGAGTTCCTACGAGCAGTACTTC. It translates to CASSFGQGSSYEQYF.

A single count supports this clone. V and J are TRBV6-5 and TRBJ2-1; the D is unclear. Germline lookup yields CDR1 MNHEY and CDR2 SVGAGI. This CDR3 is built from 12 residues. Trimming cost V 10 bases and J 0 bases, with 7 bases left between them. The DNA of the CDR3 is TGTGCCATAATATTCTCCTACAATGAGCAGTTCTTC. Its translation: CAIIFSYNEQFF.

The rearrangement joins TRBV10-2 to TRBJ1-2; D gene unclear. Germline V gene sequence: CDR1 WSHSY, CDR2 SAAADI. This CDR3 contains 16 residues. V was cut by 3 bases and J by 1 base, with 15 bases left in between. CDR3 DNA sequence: TGCGCCAGCAGTGACCCCCTAGGCTCAAGTAACTATGGCTACACCTTC. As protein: CASSDPLGSSNYGYTF.

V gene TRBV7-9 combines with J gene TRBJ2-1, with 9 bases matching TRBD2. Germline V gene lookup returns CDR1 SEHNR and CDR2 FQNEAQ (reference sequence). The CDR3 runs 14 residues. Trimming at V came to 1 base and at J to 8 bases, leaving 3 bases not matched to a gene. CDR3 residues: CASSLVREGDEQFF. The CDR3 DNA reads TGTGCCAGCAGCTTAGTGCGGGAGGGCGATGAGCAGTTCTTC.

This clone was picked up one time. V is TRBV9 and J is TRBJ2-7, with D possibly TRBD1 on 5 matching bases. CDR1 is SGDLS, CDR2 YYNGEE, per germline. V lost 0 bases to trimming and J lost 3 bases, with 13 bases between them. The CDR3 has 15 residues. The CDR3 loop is CASSVGYDSIYEQYF. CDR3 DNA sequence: TGTGCCAGCAGCGTAGGGTATGACAGCATCTACGAGCAGTACTTC.

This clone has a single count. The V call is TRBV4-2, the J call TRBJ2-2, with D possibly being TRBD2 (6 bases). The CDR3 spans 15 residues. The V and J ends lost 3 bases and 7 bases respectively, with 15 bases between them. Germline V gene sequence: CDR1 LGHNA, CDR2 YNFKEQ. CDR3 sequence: CASSHPGTADGELFF. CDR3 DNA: TGTGCCAGCAGCCACCCCGGGACTGCCGACGGGGAGCTGTTTTTT.

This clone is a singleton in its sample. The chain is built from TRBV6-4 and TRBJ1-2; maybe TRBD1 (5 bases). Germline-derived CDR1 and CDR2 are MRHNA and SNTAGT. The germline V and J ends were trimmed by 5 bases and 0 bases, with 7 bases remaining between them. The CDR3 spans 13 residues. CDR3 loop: CASSRQPNYGYTF. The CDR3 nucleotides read TGTGCCAGCAGTCGACAGCCTAACTATGGCTACACCTTC.

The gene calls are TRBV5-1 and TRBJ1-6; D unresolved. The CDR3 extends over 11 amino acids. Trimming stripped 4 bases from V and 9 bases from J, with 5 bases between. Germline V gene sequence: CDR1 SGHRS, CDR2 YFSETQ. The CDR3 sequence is CASSPISPLHF. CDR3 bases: TGCGCCAGCAGCCCCATTTCACCCCTCCACTTT.

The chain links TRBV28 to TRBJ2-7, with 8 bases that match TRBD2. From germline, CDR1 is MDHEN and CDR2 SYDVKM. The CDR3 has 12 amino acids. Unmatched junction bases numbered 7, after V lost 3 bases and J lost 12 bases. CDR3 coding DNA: TGTGCCAGCAGTTTGGGGAGCGGGGGACGGTACTTC. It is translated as CASSLGSGGRYF.

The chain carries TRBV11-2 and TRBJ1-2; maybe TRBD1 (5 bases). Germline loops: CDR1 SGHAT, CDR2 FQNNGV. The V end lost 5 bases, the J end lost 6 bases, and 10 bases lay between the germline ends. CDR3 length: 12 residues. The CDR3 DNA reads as TGTGCCAGCAGCGGGGGGGGAAATGGCTACACCTTC. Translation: CASSGGGNGYTF.

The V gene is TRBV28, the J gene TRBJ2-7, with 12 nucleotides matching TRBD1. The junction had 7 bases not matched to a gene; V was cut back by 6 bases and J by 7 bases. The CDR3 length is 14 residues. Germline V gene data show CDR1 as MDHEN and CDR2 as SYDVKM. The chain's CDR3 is CASRTGTGGPEQYF. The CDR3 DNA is TGTGCCAGCAGAACCGGGACAGGGGGCCCAGAGCAGTACTTC.

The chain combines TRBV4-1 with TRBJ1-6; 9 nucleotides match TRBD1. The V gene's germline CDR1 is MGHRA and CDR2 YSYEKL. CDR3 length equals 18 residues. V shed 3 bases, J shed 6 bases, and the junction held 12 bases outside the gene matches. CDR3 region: CASSHPRDRALGNSPLHF. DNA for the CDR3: TGCGCCAGCAGCCACCCTCGGGACAGGGCGCTGGGTAATTCACCCCTCCACTTT.

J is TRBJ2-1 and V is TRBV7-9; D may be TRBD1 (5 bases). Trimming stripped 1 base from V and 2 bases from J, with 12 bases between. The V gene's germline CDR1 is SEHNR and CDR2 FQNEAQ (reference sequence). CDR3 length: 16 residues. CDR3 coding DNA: TGTGCCAGCAGCTTAGATCAGGGCGAAGCCTACAATGAGCAGTTCTTC. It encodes CASSLDQGEAYNEQFF.

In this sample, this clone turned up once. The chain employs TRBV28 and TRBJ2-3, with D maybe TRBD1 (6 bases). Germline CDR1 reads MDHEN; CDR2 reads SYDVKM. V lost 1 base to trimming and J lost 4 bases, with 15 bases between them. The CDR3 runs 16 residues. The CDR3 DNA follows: TGTGCCAGCAGTTTATCGGGCCAGGGGATAGCAGATACGCAGTATTTT. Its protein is CASSLSGQGIADTQYF.